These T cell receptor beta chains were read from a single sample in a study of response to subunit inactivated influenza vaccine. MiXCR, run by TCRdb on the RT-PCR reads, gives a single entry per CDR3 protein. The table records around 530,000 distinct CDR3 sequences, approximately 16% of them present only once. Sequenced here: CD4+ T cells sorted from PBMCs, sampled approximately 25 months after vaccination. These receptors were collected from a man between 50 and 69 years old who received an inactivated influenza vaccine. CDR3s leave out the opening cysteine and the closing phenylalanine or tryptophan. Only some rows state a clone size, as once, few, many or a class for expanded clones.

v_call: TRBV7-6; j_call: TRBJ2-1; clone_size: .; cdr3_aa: ASSLAGTGLNNEQF
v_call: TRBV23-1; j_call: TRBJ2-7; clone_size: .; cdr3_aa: ATIPLAGAHEQY
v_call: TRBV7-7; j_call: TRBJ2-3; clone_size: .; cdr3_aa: ASSSGLAGLTDTQY
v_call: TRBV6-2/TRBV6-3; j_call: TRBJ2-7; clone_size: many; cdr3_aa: ASRRTEDASEQY
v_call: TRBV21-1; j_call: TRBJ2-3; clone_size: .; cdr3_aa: ASSKPRFGLSSTDTQY
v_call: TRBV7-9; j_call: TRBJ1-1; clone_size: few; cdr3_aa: ASSSVDRSTEAF
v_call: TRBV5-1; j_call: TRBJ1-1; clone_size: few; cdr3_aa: ASLEAPQGEAF
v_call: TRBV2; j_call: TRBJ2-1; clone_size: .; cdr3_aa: ASSDLPVSSYNEQF
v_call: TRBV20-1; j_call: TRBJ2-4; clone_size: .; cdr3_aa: SARVGTSGRGINIQY
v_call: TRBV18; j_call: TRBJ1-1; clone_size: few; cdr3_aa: ASGQTGISEAF
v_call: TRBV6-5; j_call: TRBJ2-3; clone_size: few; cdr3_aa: ASSYSRNTDTQY
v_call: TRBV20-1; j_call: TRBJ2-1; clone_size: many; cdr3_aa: SARHLRLSGIRNEQF
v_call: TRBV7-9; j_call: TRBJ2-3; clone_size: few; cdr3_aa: ASSLAAVTDTQY
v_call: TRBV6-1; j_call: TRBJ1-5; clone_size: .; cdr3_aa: ASRDKGNSNQPQH
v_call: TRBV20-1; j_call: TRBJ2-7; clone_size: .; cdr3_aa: SASRTSGSMAYEQY
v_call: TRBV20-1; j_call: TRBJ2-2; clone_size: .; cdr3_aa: SARSDTGELF
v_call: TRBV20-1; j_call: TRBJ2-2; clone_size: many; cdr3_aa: SASGSPERSTGELF
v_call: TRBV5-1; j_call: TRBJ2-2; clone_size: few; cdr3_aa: ASSLAGGLAGPGELF
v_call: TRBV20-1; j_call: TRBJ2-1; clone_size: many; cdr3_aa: SARGLAGGGGNEQF
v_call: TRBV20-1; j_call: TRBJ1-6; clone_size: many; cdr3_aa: SARDPDSYYNSPLH
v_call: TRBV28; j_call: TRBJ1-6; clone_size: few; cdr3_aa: ASSPWGALH
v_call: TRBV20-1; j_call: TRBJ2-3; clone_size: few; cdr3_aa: SARAGASTDTQY
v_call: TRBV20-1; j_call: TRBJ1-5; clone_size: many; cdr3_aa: SAREDSSNQPQH
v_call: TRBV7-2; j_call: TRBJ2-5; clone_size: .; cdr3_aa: ASSRSGIGETQY
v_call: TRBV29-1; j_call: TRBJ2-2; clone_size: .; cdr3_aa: SVRTGTSTGELF
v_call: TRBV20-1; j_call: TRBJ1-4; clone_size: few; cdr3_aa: SARPSGEKLF
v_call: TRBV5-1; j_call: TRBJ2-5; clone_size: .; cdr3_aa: ASSLNIQETQY
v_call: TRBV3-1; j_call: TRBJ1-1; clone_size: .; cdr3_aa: ASSQPGQGNTEAF
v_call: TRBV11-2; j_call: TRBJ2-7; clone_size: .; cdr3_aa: ASSSRRNRDRESRSYEQY
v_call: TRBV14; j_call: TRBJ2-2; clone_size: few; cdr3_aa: ASSQGGGRELF
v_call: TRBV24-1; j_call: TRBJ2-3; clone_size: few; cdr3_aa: ATSDVGPIPDTQY
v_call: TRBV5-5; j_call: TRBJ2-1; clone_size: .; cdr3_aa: ASSLDPVTGGVPSRF
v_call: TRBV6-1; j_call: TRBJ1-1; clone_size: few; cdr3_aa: ASSPTRQGITEAF
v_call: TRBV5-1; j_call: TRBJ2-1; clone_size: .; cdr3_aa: ASSNGGTGGYNEQF
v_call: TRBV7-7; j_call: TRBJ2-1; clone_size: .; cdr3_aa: ASSPKTSGRINEQF
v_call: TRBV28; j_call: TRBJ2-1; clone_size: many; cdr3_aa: ASLGLAGGWEQF
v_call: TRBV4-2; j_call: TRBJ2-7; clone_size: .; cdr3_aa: ASSQDLAGGFYEQY
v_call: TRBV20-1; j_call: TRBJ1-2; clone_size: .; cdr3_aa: SASTQGRGYT
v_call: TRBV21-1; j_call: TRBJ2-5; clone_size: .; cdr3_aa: ASSRRGEGPNQETQY
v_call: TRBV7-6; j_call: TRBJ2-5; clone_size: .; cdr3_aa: ASSYRGVSYQETQY
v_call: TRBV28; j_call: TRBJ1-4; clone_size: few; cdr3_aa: ASSTGGAEEKLF
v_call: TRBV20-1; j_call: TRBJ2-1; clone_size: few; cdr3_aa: SARGSGGASYNEQF